Presented here are 30 T cell receptor beta chains from one specimen sequenced in a study of blood T cell repertoires in COVID-19 (TCRdb year 2020). Library prep was done by the immunoSEQ multiplex PCR assay. TCRdb provides this immuneACCESS table in a form limited to in-frame rearrangements. Some clones are lacking; in checked studies, under half of them reflect an unresolved V gene, and why the rest are absent is not known. Within this sample are 200,000 or so clones, with around 85% of them counted one time only. 0.9% to 0.95% of the sample goes to the ten largest clones. The sample comprised peripheral blood. Receptors originate from a man in his fifties or sixties with COVID-19, enrolled during active disease.

The V gene is TRBV6-2 or TRBV6-3, the J gene TRBJ1-1, with 8 nucleotides matching TRBD1. The junction had 4 bases not matched to a gene; V was cut back by 0 bases and J by 7 bases. Germline V gives CDR1 MNHEY, CDR2 SVGEGT. The CDR3 contains 14 residues. The CDR3, as DNA: TGTGCCAGCAGTTACTCGGACAGGGAGGGTGAAGCTTTCTTT. Its protein product is CASSYSDREGEAFF.

This clone was observed a single time. This chain uses TRBV10-3 with TRBJ1-6; D gene uncertain. Deletions cut 3 bases from V and 8 bases from J, with 8 bases between. The CDR3 sequence is 13 residues long. In germline, CDR1 is ENHRY, CDR2 SYGVKD. The CDR3 DNA reads as TGTGCCATCAGTGATCGGGAGGATTCACCCCTCCACTTT. Encoded protein: CAISDREDSPLHF.

This clone was found a few times. The rearrangement uses TRBV6-1 and TRBJ1-5, with D perhaps matching TRBD1 (5 bases). Trimming stripped 1 base from V and 4 bases from J, with 20 bases between. The length of the CDR3 is 18 residues. CDR1 is MNHNS, CDR2 SASEGT, per germline. CDR3 in DNA: TGTGCCAGCAGTGAAGACCCGCCTCGACGGGGGGGGAATCAGCCCCAGCATTTT. Translation: CASSEDPPRRGGNQPQHF.

This clone has just a few counts. The V and J genes are TRBV3-1 (or the pseudogene TRBV3-2) and TRBJ1-2; tentatively, D is TRBD1 (6 bases). Germline V gene lookup returns CDR1 LGHDT and CDR2 YNNKEL (reference sequence). This CDR3 has 13 amino acids. With 1 base removed from V and 6 bases from J, the gap between germline ends came to 9 bases. CDR3 DNA: TGTGCCAGCAGCCAAGCCGACAGGAATGGCTACACCTTC. This gives the protein CASSQADRNGYTF.

The chain couples TRBV2 to TRBJ2-5; D possibly corresponds to TRBD1 (6 bases). CDR3 length: 14 amino acids. The germline V gene encodes CDR1 SNHLY and CDR2 FYNNEI. With 5 bases removed from V and 4 bases from J, the gap between germline ends came to 14 bases. CDR3 DNA: TGTGCCAGCAGTTCCACAGGGAAACGAGAGACCCAGTACTTC. Encoded protein: CASSSTGKRETQYF.

The chain recombines TRBV14 with TRBJ1-4; tentative D call: TRBD1 (6 bases). V was shortened by 4 bases and J by 8 bases, with 17 bases between the two germline ends. This CDR3 is 15 amino acids long. Germline lookup yields CDR1 SGHDN and CDR2 FVKESK. The CDR3 DNA reads TGTGCCAGCAGCCCTCATACAGGGAAGGACGAAAAACTGTTTTTT. Amino acid sequence: CASSPHTGKDEKLFF.

The chain is built from TRBV7-9 and TRBJ1-4; D is ambiguous. This CDR3 is 16 amino acids long. Germline CDR1 and CDR2: SEHNR and FQNEAQ (reference sequence). The V end lost 0 bases, the J end lost 3 bases, and 11 bases lay between the germline ends. The CDR3 loop reads CASSLAQASANEKLFF. CDR3 nucleotide sequence: TGTGCCAGCAGCTTAGCGCAGGCCAGTGCTAATGAAAAACTGTTTTTT. The full variable domain, its missing parts supplied by reference TRBV7-9 and TRBJ1-4, is DTGVSQNPRHKITKRGQNVTFRCDPISEHNRLYWYRQTLGQGPEFLTYFQNEAQLEKSRLLSDRFSAERPKGSFSTLEIQRTEQGDSAMYLCASSLAQASANEKLFFGSGTQLSVL.

J is TRBJ1-2 and V is TRBV3-1 (or the pseudogene TRBV3-2); 10 nucleotides align to TRBD1. V lost 4 bases and J lost 7; bases outside the gene matches: 9. The CDR3 consists of 15 residues. The germline gives CDR1 LGHDT, CDR2 YNNKEL (reference sequence). This CDR3 is CASSLGTGEQGGYTF. CDR3 coding DNA: TGTGCCAGCAGCCTGGGGACAGGGGAACAGGGTGGCTACACCTTC.

J is TRBJ1-6 and V is TRBV5-6; weak D call: TRBD1 (5 bases). Germline V gene lookup returns CDR1 SGHDT and CDR2 YYEEEE. Trimming cost V 2 bases and J 6 bases, with 15 bases left between them. The CDR3 covers 16 residues. This CDR3 reads CASSFRRVMFNSPLHF. As DNA, the CDR3 is TGTGCCAGCAGCTTTCGCAGGGTAATGTTTAATTCACCCCTCCACTTT.

J is TRBJ1-5 and V is TRBV10-3, with D unclear. V was trimmed by 5 bases and J by 5 bases, leaving 7 bases between them. The CDR3 contains 12 residues. Germline CDR1 is ENHRY and CDR2 is SYGVKD. The CDR3 DNA sequence: TGTGCCATCAGTAAAGGAGATCAGCCCCAGCATTTT. It is translated as CAISKGDQPQHF.

The CDR3 protein is CASSLDRAAYTF. For the CDR3, the DNA is TGTGCCAGCAGCCTGGACAGGGCCGCCTACACCTTC. V and J are TRBV7-2 and TRBJ1-2; 8 bases match TRBD1. The CDR3 sequence is 12 residues long. After removal of 5 bases from V and 10 bases from J, the junction contained 6 bases not matched to a gene. CDR1 and CDR2 (germline): SGHTA, FQGNSA. Full variable domain (rest looked up from reference TRBV7-2 and TRBJ1-2): GAGVSQSPSNKVTEKGKDVELRCDPISGHTALYWYRQSLGQGLEFLIYFQGNSAPDKSGLPSDRFSAERTGGSVSTLTIQRTQQEDSAVYLCASSLDRAAYTFGSGTRLTVV.

V usage is TRBV3-1 (or the pseudogene TRBV3-2) and J usage is TRBJ2-2; weak D call: TRBD2 (6 bases). The V gene's germline CDR1 is LGHDT and CDR2 YNNKEL (reference sequence). The V gene lost 1 base and the J gene lost 4 bases, with 7 bases spanning the gap. This CDR3 region has 14 residues. CDR3 bases: TGTGCCAGCAGCCAAGTGGGGGGCACCGGGGAGCTGTTTTTT. Protein: CASSQVGGTGELFF.

The V and J genes are TRBV27 and TRBJ1-1; D is uncertain. The ends were cut back, 5 bases at V and 4 bases at J, with 11 bases in the middle. Germline V CDR1 and CDR2: MNHEY, SMNVEV (reference sequence). The CDR3 contains 13 residues. This CDR3 reads CASSPLYFTEAFF. The CDR3 DNA reads TGTGCCAGCAGTCCCCTCTACTTCACTGAAGCTTTCTTT.

V is TRBV27 and J is TRBJ2-7, with 7 bases that match TRBD1. V shed 8 bases and J 2 bases; nucleotides not matched to a gene: 6. The CDR3 has 13 amino acids. Germline CDR1 MNHEY, CDR2 SMNVEV (reference sequence). The CDR3 coding sequence is TGTGCCAGCTGGACGGGACAGACCTACGAGCAGTACTTC. Translating it yields CASWTGQTYEQYF.

The chain has TRBV27 and TRBJ2-7; possible D gene TRBD1, 5 bases. Trimming took off 3 bases at V and 6 bases at J, with 9 bases between the two ends. The CDR3 loop spans 12 amino acids. Germline assignment: CDR1 MNHEY and CDR2 SMNVEV (reference sequence). CDR3 sequence reads: CASSFQGSEQYF. CDR3 nucleotide sequence: TGTGCCAGCAGTTTTCAGGGCTCCGAGCAGTACTTC.

The chain joins TRBV4-2 to TRBJ2-1; TRBD2 agrees at 12 bases. The CDR3 spans 19 residues. Germline V gene data show CDR1 as LGHNA and CDR2 as YNFKEQ. The junction had 12 bases not matched to a gene; V was cut back by 4 bases and J by 2 bases. Here the CDR3 DNA reads TGTGCCAGCAGCCCTCTAGGGGCTAGCGGGAGGGCCCCCTACAATGAGCAGTTCTTC. This encodes CASSPLGASGRAPYNEQFF.

CDR3 coding DNA: TGTGCCAGCAGCTTCGACAGGGGGCATTCACCCCTCCACTTT. It codes for CASSFDRGHSPLHF. The chain uses TRBV6-2 or TRBV6-3 and TRBJ1-6, with 10 bases fitting TRBD1. J gave up 8 bases and V 6 bases, and 4 bases lay outside the gene matches. This CDR3 is 14 amino acids long. Germline lookup yields CDR1 MNHEY and CDR2 SVGEGT.

This clone was seen a handful of times. The rearrangement links TRBV11-2 to TRBJ2-7; tentatively, D is TRBD1 (6 bases). The CDR3 is made up of 13 amino acids. Germline CDR1 SGHAT, CDR2 FQNNGV. Trimming shortened V by 2 bases and J by 7 bases, and 12 bases separated the two germline ends. The CDR3 nucleotides read TGTGCCAGCAGCTTAACTAGTCAGGGGGAGCAGTACTTC. Translating gives CASSLTSQGEQYF.

The J gene is TRBJ1-1, the V gene TRBV6-5; D is perhaps TRBD1 (6 bases). The germline CDR1 and CDR2 sequences are MNHEY and SVGAGI. V was trimmed by 6 bases and J by 11 bases, leaving 22 bases between them. The CDR3 is 14 amino acids. The chain's CDR3 is CASRTPGQRRKAFF. Here the CDR3 DNA reads TGTGCCAGCAGGACCCCAGGACAGCGCCGAAAGGCTTTCTTT.

The V call is TRBV6-6, the J call TRBJ2-2, with 15 bases identical to TRBD2. The V segment lost 8 bases and the J segment 5 bases; nucleotides outside the gene matches: 3. The CDR3 is 15 residues long. The V gene's germline CDR1 is MNHNY and CDR2 SVGAGI (reference sequence). The CDR3 sequence is CASEGLAGGTGELFF. Here the CDR3 DNA reads TGTGCCAGCGAAGGACTAGCGGGAGGGACCGGGGAGCTGTTTTTT.

This chain uses TRBV11-3 with TRBJ2-2; 7 positions agree with TRBD2. The CDR3 runs to 19 residues. The V and J ends lost 0 bases and 0 bases, in that order; junction bases with no gene match: 10. Germline V gene sequence: CDR1 SGHNT, CDR2 YENEEA. The chain's CDR3 is CASSLDRFTGLANTGELFF. The CDR3 DNA sequence: TGTGCCAGCAGCTTAGATCGGTTTACAGGACTAGCGAACACCGGGGAGCTGTTTTTT.

This chain links TRBV19 with TRBJ2-7, with D maybe TRBD1 (5 bases). Trimming took off 5 bases at V and 4 bases at J, with 18 bases between the two ends. From germline, CDR1 is LNHDA and CDR2 SQIVND (reference sequence). The CDR3 is made up of 15 amino acids. CDR3 region: CASSVLGPWMYEQYF. The CDR3 DNA reads as TGTGCCAGTAGTGTCCTGGGGCCTTGGATGTACGAGCAGTACTTC.

The genes are TRBV5-1 and TRBJ1-5; tentatively, D is TRBD1 (6 bases). CDR1 SGHRS and CDR2 YFSETQ come from the germline V gene. V was trimmed by 1 base and J by 2 bases, leaving 13 bases between them. The CDR3 spans 16 residues. This CDR3 is CASSLTGNVGNQPQHF. The CDR3 nucleotides are TGCGCCAGCAGCTTGACAGGGAACGTCGGCAATCAGCCCCAGCATTTT.

The V call is TRBV6-6, the J call TRBJ2-7; no firm D call. The germline gives CDR1 MNHNY, CDR2 SVGAGI (reference sequence). The ends were cut back, 2 bases at V and 4 bases at J, with 9 bases in the middle. This CDR3 comprises 13 residues. CDR3 region: CASSYPPSYEQYF. The DNA of the CDR3 is TGTGCCAGCAGTTACCCCCCCTCTTACGAGCAGTACTTC.

This chain joins TRBV27 and TRBJ1-2; 7 bases are shared with TRBD1. CDR3 length equals 14 residues. Germline CDR1 MNHEY, CDR2 SMNVEV (reference sequence). V shed 3 bases and J 7 bases; nucleotides not matched to a gene: 8. CDR3 region: CASSLEGGISGYTF. The CDR3 DNA reads as TGTGCCAGCAGTTTGGAAGGGGGCATTAGTGGCTACACCTTC.

The chain couples TRBV28 to TRBJ1-1; TRBD1 might be the D (5 bases). From germline, CDR1 is MDHEN and CDR2 SYDVKM. This CDR3 is built from 14 residues. Trimming pared 2 bases from V and 4 bases from J, leaving 11 bases between. The CDR3 protein is CASSLRGYSTEAFF. In DNA form, the CDR3 reads TGTGCCAGCAGTTTAAGGGGCTACTCCACTGAAGCTTTCTTT. Supplemented by reference TRBV28 and TRBJ1-1, the full variable domain reads DVKVTQSSRYLVKRTGEKVFLECVQDMDHENMFWYRQDPGLGLRLIYFSYDVKMKEKGDIPEGYSVSREKKERFSLILESASTNQTSMYLCASSLRGYSTEAFFGQGTRLTVV.

This chain joins TRBV5-6 and TRBJ1-1, with D uncertain. Looked up from germline, CDR1 is SGHDT and CDR2 is YYEEEE. Trimming took 0 bases from V and 7 from J, leaving 13 bases between them. The length of the CDR3 is 14 residues. CDR3 residues: CASSLAKPRDEAFF. The CDR3 DNA follows: TGTGCCAGCAGCTTGGCCAAGCCGCGGGATGAAGCTTTCTTT.

The chain employs TRBV18 and TRBJ1-1; D call uncertain. The ends were cut back, 5 bases at V and 0 bases at J, with 7 bases in the middle. The germline V gene has CDR1 KGHSH and CDR2 LQKENI. The CDR3 runs 13 residues. CDR3 nucleotide sequence: TGTGCCAGCTCATCCACACTGAACACTGAAGCTTTCTTT. Encoded protein: CASSSTLNTEAFF.

The chain recombines TRBV5-6 with TRBJ1-4; perhaps TRBD1 as D (6 bases). Germline V lookup: CDR1 SGHDT, CDR2 YYEEEE. This CDR3 contains 17 residues. Trimming left V 3 bases short and J 8 bases short, with 23 bases between. The CDR3 bases are TGTGCCAGCAGCTCTGGAGGATACAGGGCCCAGAAGGAAAAACTGTTTTTT. Its protein is CASSSGGYRAQKEKLFF.

The chain has TRBV13 and TRBJ1-3; D is ambiguous. The V end was cut by 0 bases, the J end by 3 bases, with 15 bases between. CDR1 and CDR2 from the germline V gene are PRHDT and FYEKMQ (reference sequence). This CDR3 has 17 amino acids. Here the CDR3 reads CASSLGIGVLDGNTIYF. CDR3 in DNA: TGTGCCAGCAGCTTAGGTATCGGGGTGTTGGATGGAAACACCATATATTTT.